The 6 T cell receptor beta chains below come from one sample, sequenced in a study of sequential checkpoint blockade in melanoma. Treatment defined: randomized to nivolumab then ipilimumab (arm A) or the reverse (arm B). Some clones are missing from TCRdb's copy, which holds only in-frame ones; the method was immunoSEQ multiplex PCR. The table includes 6,000 to 9,000 clones, roughly 28% detected once. The sequencing used tumor tissue (inferred from file names), collected from a patient given nivolumab and ipilimumab in sequence. These receptors all stem from a human donor with melanoma.

This clone has more than one count but fewer than ten. The chain employs TRBV30 and TRBJ2-5; TRBD2 matches at 10 bases. Per germline, CDR1 GTSNPN and CDR2 SVGIG (reference sequence). This CDR3 contains 16 residues. V trimming: 4 bases; J trimming: 5 bases; junction bases outside the gene matches: 13. The CDR3 DNA follows: TGTGCCTGGACGTCTATGCTAGCGGGAGTCCGGGAGACCCAGTACTTC. Its translation is CAWTSMLAGVRETQYF.

The rearrangement joins TRBV30 to TRBJ2-1, with TRBD1 identical over 7 bases. Germline-derived CDR1 and CDR2 are GTSNPN and SVGIG (reference sequence). The CDR3 extends over 14 amino acids. V lost 0 bases to trimming and J lost 9 bases; unmatched junction nucleotides: 8. The CDR3 sequence is CAWSVEQGMGEQFF. The CDR3 DNA reads as TGTGCCTGGAGTGTAGAACAGGGGATGGGTGAGCAGTTCTTC.

V usage is TRBV11-3 and J usage is TRBJ2-1; the match to TRBD1 covers 8 bases. In germline, CDR1 is SGHNT, CDR2 YENEEA. The CDR3 is made up of 16 amino acids. The J segment lost 3 bases and the V segment lost 7 bases, leaving 11 bases of the junction unmatched. The CDR3 DNA reads as TGTGCCAGCACCCTCACCCGGACAGGGCTCTACAATGAGCAGTTCTTC. Residues: CASTLTRTGLYNEQFF.

The chain couples TRBV14 to TRBJ2-7; 8 bases fit TRBD1. The CDR3 totals 15 residues. The V gene end was trimmed by 3 bases and the J gene end by 6 bases; junction bases not matched to a gene: 10. In germline, CDR1 is SGHDN, CDR2 FVKESK. The CDR3 here is CASSQRQGYGTEQYF. The CDR3 region has the DNA TGTGCCAGCAGCCAGCGACAGGGGTACGGAACCGAGCAGTACTTC.

The chain combines TRBV18 with TRBJ2-3; D might be TRBD2 (6 bases). V lost 3 bases, J lost 1 base, and 14 bases lay in between. Germline V gene sequence: CDR1 KGHSH, CDR2 LQKENI. The CDR3 length is 16 residues. CDR3 coding DNA: TGTGCCAGCTCACCTCTGCGCGGGACTCGCACAGATACGCAGTATTTT. Translation gives CASSPLRGTRTDTQYF.

This clone is deemed medium-sized. The chain joins TRBV11-3 to TRBJ1-2; D is unresolved. The CDR3 is made up of 15 amino acids. V gave up 0 bases and J gave up 7 bases, with 15 bases separating them. Germline CDR1 SGHNT, CDR2 YENEEA. Here the CDR3 reads CASSLDSMAGSGYTF. The CDR3 coding sequence is TGTGCCAGCAGCTTAGATAGTATGGCAGGTAGTGGCTACACCTTC.